This entry lists 16 T cell receptor beta chains sequenced from one sample in a study of PD-1 blockade in classical Hodgkin lymphoma. TCRdb keeps only in-frame clones here, not all; method: immunoSEQ multiplex PCR. The table lists 45,000 to 60,000 clones, roughly 80% of them singletons. No patient escaped relapse after autologous stem cell transplantation, and brentuximab vedotin exposure varied. Material: peripheral blood mononuclear cells (PBMCs), obtained at baseline. The receptors originated from a human donor with classical Hodgkin lymphoma.

The J gene is TRBJ2-1, the V gene TRBV7-8; 8 bases agree with TRBD2. Per germline, CDR1 SGHVS and CDR2 FQNEAQ. The length of the CDR3 is 18 residues. Germline trimming cut 5 bases from V and 4 bases from J; bases unmatched to any gene: 16. CDR3 amino acids: CASSPPIRVAGPYNEQFF. The CDR3 nucleotides read TGTGCCAGCAGCCCACCCATCAGAGTAGCGGGGCCTTACAATGAGCAGTTCTTC.

The chain joins TRBV10-3 to TRBJ1-4; no reliable D call. Germline CDR1 and CDR2: ENHRY and SYGVKD. There are 14 residues in the CDR3. The V and J ends lost 4 bases and 4 bases respectively, with 10 bases between them. For the CDR3, the DNA is TGTGCCATCAGTGGCACAGCCGATAATGAAAAACTGTTTTTT. Encoded protein: CAISGTADNEKLFF.

V usage is TRBV5-5 and J usage is TRBJ1-2, with 9 bases that match TRBD1. The CDR3 totals 16 residues. V lost 0 bases and J lost 4; bases outside the gene matches: 7. Germline loops: CDR1 SGHKS, CDR2 YYEKEE (reference sequence). The CDR3 coding sequence is TGTGCCAGCAGCTTGGAGGGGACAGGGTTGACCTATGGCTACACCTTC. Translating it yields CASSLEGTGLTYGYTF.

This chain uses TRBV5-6 with TRBJ1-2; 9 bases fit TRBD1. In germline, CDR1 is SGHDT, CDR2 YYEEEE. The CDR3 loop spans 15 amino acids. The V and J ends lost 4 bases and 0 bases, in that order; junction bases with no gene match: 4. The CDR3 bases are TGTGCCAGCAGCCCCCGGGACAGGGCTAACTATGGCTACACCTTC. Its translation is CASSPRDRANYGYTF.

The chain links TRBV7-2 to TRBJ1-1; TRBD1 matches at 8 bases. There are 18 residues in the CDR3. Germline trimming cut 3 bases from V and 0 bases from J; bases unmatched to any gene: 12. CDR1 SGHTA and CDR2 FQGNSA come from the germline V gene. In DNA form, the CDR3 reads TGTGCCAGCAGCTTTGTACAGGGGGGTAACGGCATGAACACTGAAGCTTTCTTT. It translates to CASSFVQGGNGMNTEAFF.

V and J are TRBV7-6 and TRBJ1-2; 8 bases align to TRBD1. The germline V gene has CDR1 SGHVS and CDR2 FNYEAQ. The CDR3 has 17 amino acids. V gave up 2 bases and J gave up 3 bases; unmatched junction bases: 11. Here the CDR3 DNA reads TGTGCCAGCAGCTTATCGCCTAAGACAGGGGAAGACTATGGCTACACCTTC. It codes for CASSLSPKTGEDYGYTF.

This clone showed up just a few times. The J gene is TRBJ1-1, the V gene TRBV29-1; D unresolved. From germline, CDR1 is SQVTM and CDR2 ANQGSEA. This CDR3 has 12 amino acids. Deletions cut 2 bases from V and 4 bases from J, with 8 bases between. In DNA form, the CDR3 reads TGCAGCGTTGAATTGGGTGGCACTGAAGCTTTCTTT. Translated, it gives CSVELGGTEAFF.

This clone was seen a handful of times. This rearrangement joins TRBV9 to TRBJ1-4; 9 nucleotides match TRBD1. The V and J ends lost 4 bases and 6 bases, in that order; junction bases with no gene match: 7. From germline, CDR1 is SGDLS and CDR2 YYNGEE. This CDR3 has 15 residues. DNA for the CDR3: TGTGCCAGCAGCCCGGGACAGGGAGGGGATGAAAAACTGTTTTTT. It codes for CASSPGQGGDEKLFF.

This clone has more than one count but fewer than ten. The rearrangement joins TRBV12-5 to TRBJ1-1; D remains ambiguous. The CDR3 runs to 13 residues. CDR1 is LGHNT and CDR2 is FRNRAP in the germline V gene. Trimming took 3 bases from V and 3 from J, leaving 8 bases between them. CDR3 sequence reads: CASGFGRDTEAFF. The CDR3 nucleotides read TGTGCTAGTGGTTTCGGCAGAGACACTGAAGCTTTCTTT.

CDR3 residues: CASSPPGLAGGITDTQYF. In DNA, the CDR3 is TGTGCCAGCTCACCACCGGGACTAGCGGGGGGAATCACAGATACGCAGTATTTT. The rearrangement joins TRBV18 to TRBJ2-3; TRBD2 agrees at 15 bases. The CDR3 is 18 amino acids. Trimming removed 0 bases from V and 2 bases from J; junction bases left unmatched: 3. Germline values: CDR1 KGHSH, CDR2 LQKENI. The whole variable domain, remainder taken from reference TRBV18 and TRBJ2-3, is NAGVMQNPRHLVRRRGQEARLRCSPMKGHSHVYWYRQLPEEGLKFMVYLQKENIIDESGMPKERFSAEFPKEGPSILRIQQVVRGDSAAYFCASSPPGLAGGITDTQYFGPGTRLTVL.

This clone has only a few counts. The chain is built from TRBV18 and TRBJ1-4; TRBD1 is a possible D gene (5 bases). Deletions cut 0 bases from V and 7 bases from J, with 9 bases between. The V gene's germline CDR1 is KGHSH and CDR2 LQKENI. CDR3 size: 14 residues. The CDR3 spells CASSPPTVVEKLFF. CDR3 nucleotide sequence: TGTGCCAGCTCACCACCGACAGTAGTTGAAAAACTGTTTTTT.

With respect to this clone: A junction boundary mismatches the germline segment, possibly from a read error. V is TRBV4-1 and J is TRBJ1-2, with D hard to call. The CDR3 loop spans 11 amino acids. Germline loops: CDR1 MGHRA, CDR2 YSYEKL. CDR3 sequence: CASSQEAGYTF. The CDR3 coding sequence is TGTGCCAGCAGCCAGGAGGCTGGCTACACCTTC.

This clone was seen only a few times. V and J are TRBV7-2 and TRBJ1-2; 7 bases fit TRBD1. The germline CDR1 and CDR2 sequences are SGHTA and FQGNSA. There are 13 residues in the CDR3. Unmatched junction bases numbered 3, after V lost 5 bases and J lost 3 bases. The CDR3 nucleotides are TGTGCCAGCAGCCTAGGGGGCGACTATGGCTACACCTTC. The encoded protein is CASSLGGDYGYTF.

In nucleotides, the CDR3 is TGTGCTAGTGGTTTGGTCTCGAAGTGGAATGAGCAGTTCTTC. It is translated as CASGLVSKWNEQFF. The V gene is TRBV12-5, the J gene TRBJ2-1; D not resolved. The CDR3 consists of 14 residues. Germline CDR1 LGHNT, CDR2 FRNRAP. Trimming removed 0 bases from V and 7 bases from J, with 10 bases in between.

The chain has TRBV29-1 and TRBJ1-1, with D possibly TRBD1 on 5 matching bases. Germline V gene data show CDR1 as SQVTM and CDR2 as ANQGSEA. V lost 7 bases and J 4 bases, leaving 7 bases between the germline ends. The CDR3 loop spans 10 amino acids. This CDR3 reads CSGGGTEAFF. The CDR3 DNA is TGCAGCGGGGGGGGCACTGAAGCTTTCTTT.

This clone was seen a few times. Different DNA sequences within this sample yield the same CDR3. The chain couples TRBV7-9 to TRBJ1-5, with D maybe TRBD1 (5 bases). The CDR3 covers 13 residues. CDR1 and CDR2 (germline): SEHNR, FQNEAQ (reference sequence). V lost 5 bases to trimming and J lost 5 bases, with 10 bases between them. The CDR3, as DNA: TGTGCCAGCAGCCGAACAGGAGATCAGCCCCAGCATTTT. Translation: CASSRTGDQPQHF.